The 5 T cell receptor beta chains below all came from one sample that was sequenced in a study of cytomegalovirus exposure and HLA in healthy donors. Vbeta (60) and Jbeta (13) primers were used in the PCR. Some clones are missing from TCRdb's copy, which holds only in-frame ones; the method was immunoSEQ multiplex PCR. The repertoire includes under 200,000 clones, around 75% of them detected once, and approximately 1.8% sits in the top ten. Sequencing input: PBMCs. The receptors originated from a woman aged 25 to 39 in good health and CMV-seronegative.

This clone turned up a few times. The chain employs TRBV6-1 and TRBJ1-1; D call uncertain. V lost 0 bases to trimming and J lost 9 bases, with 11 bases between them. Germline loops: CDR1 MNHNS, CDR2 SASEGT. This CDR3 region has 13 residues. CDR3 nucleotide sequence: TGTGCCAGCAGTGAAGCTACTTACTCCAAAGCTTTCTTT. Its protein is CASSEATYSKAFF.

The chain carries TRBV19 and TRBJ1-2; D is possibly TRBD1 (6 bases). Germline V gives CDR1 LNHDA, CDR2 SQIVND (reference sequence). CDR3 size: 18 residues. Trimming shortened V by 6 bases and J by 5 bases, and 28 bases separated the two germline ends. The CDR3 sequence is CASRRNPTYRAIEYGYTF. Here the CDR3 DNA reads TGTGCCAGTAGGCGCAATCCGACTTACAGGGCTATCGAGTATGGCTACACCTTC.

In nucleotides, the CDR3 is TGCAGTGCTCAAAAAACTTACGAGCAGTACTTC. As protein: CSAQKTYEQYF. The V and J genes are TRBV20-1 and TRBJ2-7, with D unresolved. CDR3 length: 11 amino acids. V was clipped by 5 bases and J by 4 bases, with 9 bases between them. The germline CDR1 and CDR2 sequences are DFQATT and SNEGSKA (reference sequence).

The rearrangement joins TRBV9 to TRBJ1-2; D is perhaps TRBD1 (6 bases). Germline lookup yields CDR1 SGDLS and CDR2 YYNGEE. Trimming took 4 bases from V and 2 from J, leaving 18 bases between them. CDR3 size: 16 residues. CDR3 sequence: CASSPEEGGGNYGYTF. In DNA form, the CDR3 reads TGTGCCAGCAGCCCCGAGGAGGGGGGGGGCAACTATGGCTACACCTTC.

The rearrangement links TRBV7-9 to TRBJ2-1, with 9 positions matching TRBD2. This CDR3 is built from 19 residues. V lost 3 bases to trimming and J lost 2 bases; unmatched junction nucleotides: 14. Germline assignment: CDR1 SEHNR and CDR2 FQNEAQ (reference sequence). The CDR3 is CASSFLAGPLAQTYNEQFF. The DNA of the CDR3 is TGTGCCAGCAGCTTTCTAGCGGGGCCACTCGCTCAGACCTACAATGAGCAGTTCTTC. The complete variable domain, with remaining parts taken from reference TRBV7-9 and TRBJ2-1, reads DTGVSQNPRHKITKRGQNVTFRCDPISEHNRLYWYRQTLGQGPEFLTYFQNEAQLEKSRLLSDRFSAERPKGSFSTLEIQRTEQGDSAMYLCASSFLAGPLAQTYNEQFFGPGTRLTVL.